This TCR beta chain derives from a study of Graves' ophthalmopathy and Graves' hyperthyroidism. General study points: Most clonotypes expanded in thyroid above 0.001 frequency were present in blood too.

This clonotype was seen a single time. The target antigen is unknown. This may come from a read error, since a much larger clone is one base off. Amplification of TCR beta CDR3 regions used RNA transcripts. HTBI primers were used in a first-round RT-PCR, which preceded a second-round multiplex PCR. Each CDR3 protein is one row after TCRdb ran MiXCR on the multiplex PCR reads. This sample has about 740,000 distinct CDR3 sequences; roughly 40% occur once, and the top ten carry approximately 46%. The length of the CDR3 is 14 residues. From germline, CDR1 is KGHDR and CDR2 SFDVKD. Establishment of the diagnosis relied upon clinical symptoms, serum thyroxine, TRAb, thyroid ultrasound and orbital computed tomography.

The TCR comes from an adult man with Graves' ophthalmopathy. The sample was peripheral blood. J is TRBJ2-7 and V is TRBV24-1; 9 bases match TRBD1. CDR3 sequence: CGTSRGQGYYEQYF. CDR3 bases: TGTGGCACCAGCAGGGGACAGGGATACTACGAGCAGTACTTC.